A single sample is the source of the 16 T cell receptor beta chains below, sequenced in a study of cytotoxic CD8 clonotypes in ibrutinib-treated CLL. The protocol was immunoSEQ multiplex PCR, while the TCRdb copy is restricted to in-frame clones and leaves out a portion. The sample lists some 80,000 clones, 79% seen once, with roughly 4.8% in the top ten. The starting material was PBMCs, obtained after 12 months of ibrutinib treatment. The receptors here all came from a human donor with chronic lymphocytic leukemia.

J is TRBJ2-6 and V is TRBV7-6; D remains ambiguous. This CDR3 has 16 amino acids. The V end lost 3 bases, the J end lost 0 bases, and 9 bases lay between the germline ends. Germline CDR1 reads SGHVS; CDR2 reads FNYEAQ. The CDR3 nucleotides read TGTGCCAGCAGCTTGGGCAGCCCCTCTGGGGCCAACGTCCTGACTTTC. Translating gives CASSLGSPSGANVLTF.

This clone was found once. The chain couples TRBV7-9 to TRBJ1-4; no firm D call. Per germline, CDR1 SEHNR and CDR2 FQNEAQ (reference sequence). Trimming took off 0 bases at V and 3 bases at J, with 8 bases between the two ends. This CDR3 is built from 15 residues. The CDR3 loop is CASSLAGASNEKLFF. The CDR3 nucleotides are TGTGCCAGCAGCTTAGCGGGAGCGTCTAATGAAAAACTGTTTTTT. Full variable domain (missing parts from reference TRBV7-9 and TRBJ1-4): DTGVSQNPRHKITKRGQNVTFRCDPISEHNRLYWYRQTLGQGPEFLTYFQNEAQLEKSRLLSDRFSAERPKGSFSTLEIQRTEQGDSAMYLCASSLAGASNEKLFFGSGTQLSVL.

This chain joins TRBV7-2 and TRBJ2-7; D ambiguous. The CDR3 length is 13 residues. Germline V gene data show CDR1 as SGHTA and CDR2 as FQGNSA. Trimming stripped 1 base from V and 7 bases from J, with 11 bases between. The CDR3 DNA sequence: TGTGCCAGCAGCTTAGTTGACCGTCGGGAGCAGTACTTC. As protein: CASSLVDRREQYF. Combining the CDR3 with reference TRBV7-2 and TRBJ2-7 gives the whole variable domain GAGVSQSPSNKVTEKGKDVELRCDPISGHTALYWYRQSLGQGLEFLIYFQGNSAPDKSGLPSDRFSAERTGGSVSTLTIQRTQQEDSAVYLCASSLVDRREQYFGPGTRLTVT.

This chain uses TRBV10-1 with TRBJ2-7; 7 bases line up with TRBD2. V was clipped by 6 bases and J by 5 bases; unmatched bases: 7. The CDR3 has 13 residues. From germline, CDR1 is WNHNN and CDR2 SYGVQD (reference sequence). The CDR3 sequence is CASSAPSGDEQYF. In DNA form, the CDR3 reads TGCGCCAGCAGCGCCCCTAGCGGCGACGAGCAGTACTTC.

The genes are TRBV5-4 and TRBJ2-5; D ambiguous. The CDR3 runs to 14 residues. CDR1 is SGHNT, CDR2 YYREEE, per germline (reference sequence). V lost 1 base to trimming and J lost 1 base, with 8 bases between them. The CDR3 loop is CASSLPAPQETQYF. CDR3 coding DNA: TGTGCCAGCAGCTTGCCGGCTCCCCAAGAGACCCAGTACTTC.

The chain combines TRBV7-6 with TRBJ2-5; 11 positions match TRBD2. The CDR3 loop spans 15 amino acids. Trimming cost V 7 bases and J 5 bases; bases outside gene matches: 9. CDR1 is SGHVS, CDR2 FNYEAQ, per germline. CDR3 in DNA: TGTGCCAGCACCAGAACTAGCGGGAGCGTGGAGACCCAGTACTTC. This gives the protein CASTRTSGSVETQYF.

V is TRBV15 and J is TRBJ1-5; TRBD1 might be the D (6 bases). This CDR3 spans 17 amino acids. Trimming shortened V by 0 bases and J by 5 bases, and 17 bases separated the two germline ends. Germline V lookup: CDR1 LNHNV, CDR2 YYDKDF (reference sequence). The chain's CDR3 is CATSRDSGGGLHQPQHF. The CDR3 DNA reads TGTGCCACCAGCAGAGATTCGGGGGGCGGGCTCCATCAGCCCCAGCATTTT.

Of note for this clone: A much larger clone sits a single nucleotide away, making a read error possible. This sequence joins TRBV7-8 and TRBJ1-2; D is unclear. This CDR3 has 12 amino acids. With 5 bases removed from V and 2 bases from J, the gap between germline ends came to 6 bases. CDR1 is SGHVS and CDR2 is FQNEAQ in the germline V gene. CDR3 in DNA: TGTGCCAGCAGCCCCAACAACTATGGCTACACCTTC. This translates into CASSPNNYGYTF. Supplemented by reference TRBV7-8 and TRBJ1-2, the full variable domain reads GAGVSQSPRYKVAKRGQDVALRCDPISGHVSLFWYQQALGQGPEFLTYFQNEAQLDKSGLPSDRFFAERPEGSVSTLKIQRTQQEDSAVYLCASSPNNYGYTFGSGTRLTVV.

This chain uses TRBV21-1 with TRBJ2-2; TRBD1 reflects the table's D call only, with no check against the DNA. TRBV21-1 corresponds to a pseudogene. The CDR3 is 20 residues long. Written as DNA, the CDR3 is TGTGCCAGCAGCAAAGCGCGGGGGGACAGGGCTCCGCGTAACACCGGGGAGCTGTTTTTT. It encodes CASSKARGDRAPRNTGELFF.

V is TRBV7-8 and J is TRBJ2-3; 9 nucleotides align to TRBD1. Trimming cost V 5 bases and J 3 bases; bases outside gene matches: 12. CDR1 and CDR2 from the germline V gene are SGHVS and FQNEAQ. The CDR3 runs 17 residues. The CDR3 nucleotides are TGTGCCAGCAGCGAACCGGGACAGGGCTTTTGGACAGATACGCAGTATTTT. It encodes CASSEPGQGFWTDTQYF.

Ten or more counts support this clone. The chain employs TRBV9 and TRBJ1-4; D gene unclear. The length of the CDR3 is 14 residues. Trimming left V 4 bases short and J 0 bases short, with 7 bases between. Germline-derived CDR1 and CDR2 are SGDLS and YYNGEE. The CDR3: CASSRLATNEKLFF. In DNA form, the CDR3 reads TGTGCCAGCAGCCGACTTGCAACTAATGAAAAACTGTTTTTT.

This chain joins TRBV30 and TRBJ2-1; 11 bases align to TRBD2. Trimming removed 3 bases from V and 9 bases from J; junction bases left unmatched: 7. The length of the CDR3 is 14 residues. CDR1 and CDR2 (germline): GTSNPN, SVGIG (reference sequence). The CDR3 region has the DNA TGTGCCTGGAGACTAGCGGGGGCCGGGGGTGAGCAGTTCTTC. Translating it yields CAWRLAGAGGEQFF. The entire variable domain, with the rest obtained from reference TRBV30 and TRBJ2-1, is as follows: SQTIHQWPATLVQPVGSPLSLECTVEGTSNPNLYWYRQAAGRGLQLLFYSVGIGQISSEVPQNLSASRPQDRQFILSSKKLLLSDSGFYLCAWRLAGAGGEQFFGPGTRLTVL.

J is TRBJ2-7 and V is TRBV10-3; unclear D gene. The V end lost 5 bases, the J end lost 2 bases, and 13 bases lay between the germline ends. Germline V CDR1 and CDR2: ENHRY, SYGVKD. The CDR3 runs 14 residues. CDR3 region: CAISPKAPPYEQYF. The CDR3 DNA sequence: TGTGCCATCAGTCCCAAGGCCCCTCCCTACGAGCAGTACTTC.

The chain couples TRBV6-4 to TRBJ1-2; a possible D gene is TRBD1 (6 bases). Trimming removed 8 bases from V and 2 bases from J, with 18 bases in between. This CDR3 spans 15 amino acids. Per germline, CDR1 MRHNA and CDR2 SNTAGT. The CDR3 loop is CASQRGTGGNYGYTF. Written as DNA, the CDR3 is TGTGCCAGCCAAAGGGGGACCGGCGGCAACTATGGCTACACCTTC.

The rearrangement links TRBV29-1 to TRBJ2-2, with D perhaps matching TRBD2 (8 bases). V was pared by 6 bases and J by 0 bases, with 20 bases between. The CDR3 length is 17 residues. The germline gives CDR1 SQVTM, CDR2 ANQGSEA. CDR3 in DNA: TGCAGCGTCGAGGGGGCGGGGGGCCCCGCGAACACCGGGGAGCTGTTTTTT. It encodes CSVEGAGGPANTGELFF.

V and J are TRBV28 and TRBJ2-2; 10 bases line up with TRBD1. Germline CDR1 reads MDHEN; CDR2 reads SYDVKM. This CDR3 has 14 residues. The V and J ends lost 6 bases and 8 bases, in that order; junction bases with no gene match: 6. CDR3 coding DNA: TGTGCCAGCAGACCGACAGGGGGCGGTGGGGAGCTGTTTTTT. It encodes CASRPTGGGGELFF.